Shown below are 17 T cell receptor beta chains from a single sample sequenced in a study of blood T cell repertoires in COVID-19. Assay used: immunoSEQ multiplex PCR; TCRdb lists only in-frame clones, some missing. The sample has fewer than 100,000 clones; 70% to 90% are singletons. Sample: peripheral blood. The receptors originated from a man aged 50-59 years with COVID-19, enrolled during active disease.

This chain links TRBV19 with TRBJ1-5; D might be TRBD1 (5 bases). The CDR3 consists of 17 residues. Germline-derived CDR1 and CDR2 are LNHDA and SQIVND (reference sequence). The V and J ends lost 5 bases and 0 bases respectively, with 17 bases between them. The CDR3 region has the DNA TGTGCCAGTAGTTCTTCCCGACAGACTGCTAGCAATCAGCCCCAGCATTTT. As protein: CASSSSRQTASNQPQHF.

The CDR3 is CASTTRRTGVSPLHF. Written as DNA, the CDR3 is TGTGCCAGCACCACTCGGAGGACAGGGGTCTCACCCCTCCACTTT. The chain employs TRBV7-8 and TRBJ1-6; 9 positions agree with TRBD1. V lost 7 bases to trimming and J lost 10 bases; unmatched junction nucleotides: 11. Germline CDR1 and CDR2: SGHVS and FQNEAQ. This CDR3 region has 15 residues.

J is TRBJ2-5 and V is TRBV12-2; the table calls TRBD2, which could not be checked here. TRBV12-2 constitutes a pseudogene. The CDR3 is 15 residues long. For the CDR3, the DNA is TGTGCAAGTCGCCGCAACGGGACTACTCAAGAGACCCAGTACTTC. Encoded protein: CASRRNGTTQETQYF.

The chain has TRBV30 and TRBJ1-2; possible D gene TRBD1, 5 bases. Deletions cut 2 bases from V and 6 bases from J, with 13 bases between. This CDR3 contains 13 residues. Germline CDR1 GTSNPN, CDR2 SVGIG (reference sequence). The CDR3 loop is CAWSLGDYDGYTF. CDR3 DNA: TGTGCCTGGAGTTTGGGGGACTACGATGGCTACACCTTC.

J is TRBJ1-1 and V is TRBV28; D might be TRBD1 (6 bases). The CDR3 runs to 15 residues. V was trimmed by 9 bases and J by 0 bases, leaving 17 bases between them. Germline V gene data show CDR1 as MDHEN and CDR2 as SYDVKM. This CDR3 reads CASHGGQRMNTEAFF. The CDR3 DNA reads as TGTGCCAGTCATGGGGGCCAGAGAATGAACACTGAAGCTTTCTTT.

The rearrangement links TRBV2 to TRBJ2-1; D is perhaps TRBD2 (6 bases). The CDR3 extends over 13 amino acids. Trimming removed 7 bases from V and 13 bases from J, with 20 bases in between. CDR1 SNHLY and CDR2 FYNNEI come from the germline V gene. CDR3 nucleotides: TGTGCCAGCATCCCTGGCGGGACTTCTGCCCAGTTCTTC. It translates to CASIPGGTSAQFF. The full variable domain, in which reference TRBV2 and TRBJ2-1 provide the parts outside the CDR3, is EPEVTQTPSHQVTQMGQEVILRCVPISNHLYFYWYRQILGQKVEFLVSFYNNEISEKSEIFDDQFSVERPDGSNFTLKIRSTKLEDSAMYFCASIPGGTSAQFFGPGTRLTVL.

This clone has only one observation. V is TRBV7-2 and J is TRBJ2-7, with 16 nucleotides matching TRBD2. The V gene end was trimmed by 4 bases and the J gene end by 3 bases; junction bases not matched to a gene: 6. Germline assignment: CDR1 SGHTA and CDR2 FQGNSA. There are 17 residues in the CDR3. DNA for the CDR3: TGTGCCAGCAGCTCGGGACTAGCGGGAGGGACCAACTACGAGCAGTACTTC. It yields the protein CASSSGLAGGTNYEQYF.

The chain employs TRBV9 and TRBJ2-7; TRBD1 is a possible D gene (6 bases). In germline, CDR1 is SGDLS, CDR2 YYNGEE. Trimming left V 0 bases short and J 2 bases short, with 12 bases between. The length of the CDR3 is 15 residues. CDR3 nucleotide sequence: TGTGCCAGCAGCGTAGGTGGGACACAGACCTACGAGCAGTACTTC. This gives the protein CASSVGGTQTYEQYF.

This clone was seen only once. The rearrangement uses TRBV29-1 and TRBJ2-3; 13 bases fit TRBD2. The ends lost 6 bases at V and 2 bases at J; junction bases unmatched: 11. CDR1 and CDR2 (germline): SQVTM, ANQGSEA. The CDR3 spans 17 residues. The DNA of the CDR3 is TGCAGCGTGGGGACTAGCGGGGCCGGCCGCCCCACAGATACGCAGTATTTT. Translating it yields CSVGTSGAGRPTDTQYF.

V is TRBV2 and J is TRBJ2-7; D may be TRBD2 (5 bases). The V end lost 3 bases, the J end lost 3 bases, and 6 bases lay between the germline ends. This CDR3 region has 12 residues. CDR1 and CDR2 (germline): SNHLY, FYNNEI. Here the CDR3 DNA reads TGTGCCAGCAGTGAGAGCGGCTACGAGCAGTACTTC. Translated: CASSESGYEQYF.

The gene calls are TRBV4-3 and TRBJ1-1, with 9 bases that match TRBD1. CDR1 and CDR2 from the germline V gene are LGHNA and YSLEER. The CDR3 has 12 amino acids. Losses at the gene ends were 3 bases for V and 9 bases for J; bases not matched to a gene: 2. In DNA form, the CDR3 reads TGCGCCAGCAGCCAGGGGACAGGGAAAGCTTTCTTT. Translating gives CASSQGTGKAFF.

This clone was found a few times. J is TRBJ1-5 and V is TRBV2, with 9 bases matching TRBD1. This CDR3 has 17 amino acids. J gave up 0 bases and V 3 bases, and 6 bases lay outside the gene matches. CDR1 is SNHLY and CDR2 is FYNNEI in the germline V gene. CDR3 in DNA: TGTGCCAGCAGTGATCGGGACAGGGCCTATAGCAATCAGCCCCAGCATTTT. This gives the protein CASSDRDRAYSNQPQHF.

The chain combines TRBV6-5 with TRBJ1-1; 7 nucleotides agree with TRBD1. This CDR3 has 15 amino acids. Germline CDR1 MNHEY, CDR2 SVGAGI. V lost 7 bases and J lost 0; bases outside the gene matches: 8. As DNA, the CDR3 is TGTGCCAGCAAGAGACAGGGCCCCTTGAACACTGAAGCTTTCTTT. This translates into CASKRQGPLNTEAFF.

J is TRBJ1-2 and V is TRBV5-4; D remains ambiguous. Trimming pared 0 bases from V and 2 bases from J, leaving 5 bases between. The germline V gene encodes CDR1 SGHNT and CDR2 YYREEE (reference sequence). This CDR3 contains 13 residues. In DNA form, the CDR3 reads TGTGCCAGCAGCTTGGACAGCAACTATGGCTACACCTTC. Protein sequence: CASSLDSNYGYTF.

V gene TRBV7-9 combines with J gene TRBJ2-7; 11 bases match TRBD2. The CDR3 length is 15 residues. V was clipped by 8 bases and J by 3 bases; unmatched bases: 9. The germline CDR1 and CDR2 sequences are SEHNR and FQNEAQ (reference sequence). The CDR3 coding sequence is TGTGCCAGCTCCCGTCCGGGACTAGCGGACTACGAGCAGTACTTC. Its protein is CASSRPGLADYEQYF.

V and J are TRBV6-5 and TRBJ2-7, with 9 bases that match TRBD2. The CDR3 is 13 amino acids. The V gene end was trimmed by 5 bases and the J gene end by 5 bases; junction bases not matched to a gene: 4. Germline CDR1 reads MNHEY; CDR2 reads SVGAGI. The CDR3 nucleotides are TGTGCCAGCAGTAGCGGGAGGAGGGACGAGCAGTACTTC. Translation gives CASSSGRRDEQYF.

This clone is a singleton in its sample. This chain joins TRBV7-8 and TRBJ1-2; no definite D call. The CDR3 has 15 amino acids. The germline V gene has CDR1 SGHVS and CDR2 FQNEAQ. V gave up 1 base and J gave up 0 bases, with 9 bases separating them. CDR3 nucleotides: TGTGCCAGCAGCTTAGGAGTCAGCGCTAACTATGGCTACACCTTC. Its translation: CASSLGVSANYGYTF.